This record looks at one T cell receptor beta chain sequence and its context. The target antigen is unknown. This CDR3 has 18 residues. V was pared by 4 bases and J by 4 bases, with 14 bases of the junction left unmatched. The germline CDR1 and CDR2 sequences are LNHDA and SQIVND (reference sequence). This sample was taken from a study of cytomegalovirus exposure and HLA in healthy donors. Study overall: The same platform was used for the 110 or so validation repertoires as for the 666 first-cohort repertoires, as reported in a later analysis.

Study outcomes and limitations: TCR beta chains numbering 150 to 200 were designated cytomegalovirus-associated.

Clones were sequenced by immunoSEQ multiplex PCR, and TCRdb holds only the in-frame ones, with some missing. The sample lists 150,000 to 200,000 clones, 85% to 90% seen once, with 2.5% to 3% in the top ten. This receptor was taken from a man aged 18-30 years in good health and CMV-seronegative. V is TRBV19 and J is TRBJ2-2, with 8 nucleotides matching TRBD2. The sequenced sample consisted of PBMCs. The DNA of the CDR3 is TGTGCCAGTAGTAGGGCGGGAGGCCCCCGGGGTAGCACCGGGGAGCTGTTTTTT. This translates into CASSRAGGPRGSTGELFF.